The entry that follows covers one TCR beta chain sequence. Its antigen remains unidentified. Partitioning of CD4+ cells yielded a CD45RA+ naive subset and a CD45RA-negative memory subset. This sample is part of a study of shared clonotypes between healthy human individuals. Turning to the study itself: Ranging from 18 to 49 in age, donors were two women and a few men. General observations from the study: Incompleteness in sorted-subset sequencing, despite large depth, was shown by rarefaction.

Germline loops: CDR1 SGHTA, CDR2 FQGNSA. The ends were cut back, 6 bases at V and 3 bases at J, with 11 bases in the middle. The CDR3 covers 13 residues. The authors split each subset's genomic DNA evenly across several immunoSEQ plates. TCRdb's copy holds only in-frame clones and misses some; the assay was immunoSEQ multiplex PCR. The sample includes 850,000 to 1,100,000 clones, approximately 75% of them seen just once. This receptor was obtained from a young man in good health. Some clones in this sample may be carry-over from other donors' samples. This chain uses TRBV7-2 with TRBJ1-1; D call uncertain. The sample consisted of memory CD4+ T cells from PBMCs. The subset is: CD45RA-negative fraction. Here the CDR3 reads CASSVNRDTEAFF. The CDR3 DNA follows: TGTGCCAGCAGTGTAAATAGGGACACTGAAGCTTTCTTT.